Described below is a single T cell receptor (beta chain) sequence and its context. The antigen is not known. The time point denotes: blood 2 weeks post-SBRT. Treatment defined: 15 Gy SBRT to primary tumor, nephrectomy 4 weeks later. V was clipped by 5 bases and J by 8 bases, with 17 bases between them. CDR3 length: 14 residues. Germline V CDR1 and CDR2: SGHRS, YFSETQ. This record comes from a study of radiation and T cells in renal cell carcinoma. Study conclusions and caveats: From baseline, blood top tumor clonotypes peaked at 2 weeks post-radiation.

The table came from immunoSEQ multiplex PCR; TCRdb's copy has only in-frame clones and leaves some out. The top ten clones hold approximately 12% of a sample with more than 150,000 clones, about 87% of them seen once. This TCR was sampled from a woman in her 50s with renal cell carcinoma. J is TRBJ2-4 and V is TRBV5-1, with a possible D match to TRBD2 (6 bases). The sample here was blood, taken from a patient whose treatment included radiotherapy and nephrectomy. The CDR3 loop is CASSRRGLEDIQYF. The DNA of the CDR3 is TGCGCCAGCAGTAGACGGGGGTTGGAGGACATTCAGTACTTC. The full variable domain, with the rest looked up from reference TRBV5-1 and TRBJ2-4, is KAGVTQTPRYLIKTRGQQVTLSCSPISGHRSVSWYQQTPGQGLQFLFEYFSETQRNKGNFPGRFSGRQFSNSRSEMNVSTLELGDSALYLCASSRRGLEDIQYFGAGTRLSVL.